This T cell receptor beta chain came from a study of T cell changes during pregnancy in multiple sclerosis. Per germline, CDR1 SGDLS and CDR2 YYNGEE. The CDR3 runs to 16 residues. V lost 3 bases, J lost 5 bases, and 4 bases stayed unmatched. Data came from immunoSEQ multiplex PCR; TCRdb stores just in-frame clones and leaves some out. The sample holds some 31,000 clones, about nine tenths seen once. This clone was recorded once. The sample here was CD4+ T cells from peripheral blood mononuclear cells, taken in the second trimester of pregnancy. V and J are TRBV9 and TRBJ2-2, with 13 bases fitting TRBD2. The clonotype originates from a female donor in good health, enrolled as a control in a pregnancy study. CDR3 nucleotide sequence: TGTGCCAGCAGCGGGACTAGCGGGAGCAGGACCGGGGAGCTGTTTTTT. Translated, it gives CASSGTSGSRTGELFF. Full variable domain (rest looked up from reference TRBV9 and TRBJ2-2): DSGVTQTPKHLITATGQRVTLRCSPRSGDLSVYWYQQSLDQGLQFLIQYYNGEERAKGNILERFSAQQFPDLHSELNLSSLELGDSALYFCASSGTSGSRTGELFFGEGSRLTVL.